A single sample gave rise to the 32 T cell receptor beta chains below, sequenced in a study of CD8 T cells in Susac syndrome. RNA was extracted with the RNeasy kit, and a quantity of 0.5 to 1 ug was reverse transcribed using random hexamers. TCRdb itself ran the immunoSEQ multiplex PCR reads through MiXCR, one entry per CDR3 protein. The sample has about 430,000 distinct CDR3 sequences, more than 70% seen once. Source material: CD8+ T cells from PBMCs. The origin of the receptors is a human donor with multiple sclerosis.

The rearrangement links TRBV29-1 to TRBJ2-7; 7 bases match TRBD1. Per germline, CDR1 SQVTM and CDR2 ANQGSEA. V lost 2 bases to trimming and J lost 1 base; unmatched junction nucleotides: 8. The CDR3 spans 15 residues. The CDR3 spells CSVEWIGGASYEQYF. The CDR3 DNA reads TGCAGCGTTGAATGGATAGGGGGCGCGTCCTACGAGCAGTACTTC.

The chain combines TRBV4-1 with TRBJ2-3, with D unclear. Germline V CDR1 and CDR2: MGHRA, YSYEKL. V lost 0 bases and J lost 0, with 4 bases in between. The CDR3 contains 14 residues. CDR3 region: CASSQDWSTDTQYF. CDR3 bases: TGCGCCAGCAGCCAAGATTGGAGCACAGATACGCAGTATTTT.

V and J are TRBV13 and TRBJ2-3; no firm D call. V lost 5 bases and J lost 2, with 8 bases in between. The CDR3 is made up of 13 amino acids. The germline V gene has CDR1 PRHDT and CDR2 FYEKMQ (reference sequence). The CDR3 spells CASSPTVTDTQYF. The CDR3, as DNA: TGTGCCAGCAGCCCCACTGTCACAGATACGCAGTATTTT.

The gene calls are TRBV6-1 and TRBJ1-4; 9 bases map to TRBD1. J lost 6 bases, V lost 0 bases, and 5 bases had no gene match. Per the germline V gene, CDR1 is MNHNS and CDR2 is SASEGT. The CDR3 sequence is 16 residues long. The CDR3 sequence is CASSEAGGQGYEKLFF. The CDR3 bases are TGTGCCAGCAGTGAAGCGGGCGGACAGGGGTATGAAAAACTGTTTTTT.

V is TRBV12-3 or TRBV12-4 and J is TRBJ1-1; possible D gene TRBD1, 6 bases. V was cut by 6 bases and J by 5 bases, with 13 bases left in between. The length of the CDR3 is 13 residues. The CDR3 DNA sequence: TGTGCCAGCAGCCCAGGGGTGGTGACTGAAGCTTTCTTT. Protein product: CASSPGVVTEAFF.

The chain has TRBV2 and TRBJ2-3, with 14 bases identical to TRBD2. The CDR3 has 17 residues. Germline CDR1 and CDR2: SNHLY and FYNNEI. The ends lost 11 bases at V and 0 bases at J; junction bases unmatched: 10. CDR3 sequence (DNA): TGTGCCGGGGGACTAGCGGGGGATGTGTGGAGCACAGATACGCAGTATTTT. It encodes CAGGLAGDVWSTDTQYF.

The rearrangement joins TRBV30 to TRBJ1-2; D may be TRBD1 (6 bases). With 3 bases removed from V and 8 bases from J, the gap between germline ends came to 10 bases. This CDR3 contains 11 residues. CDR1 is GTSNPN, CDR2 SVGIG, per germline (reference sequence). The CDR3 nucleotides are TGTGCCTGGAGGGGGGGGCGCGGCTACACCTTC. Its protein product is CAWRGGRGYTF.

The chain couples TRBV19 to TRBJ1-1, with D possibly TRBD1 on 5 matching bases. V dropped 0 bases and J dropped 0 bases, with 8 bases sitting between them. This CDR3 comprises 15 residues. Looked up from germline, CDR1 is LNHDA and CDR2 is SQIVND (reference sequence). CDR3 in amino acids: CASSIDRGLNTEAFF. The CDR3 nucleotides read TGTGCCAGTAGTATAGATCGGGGGTTGAACACTGAAGCTTTCTTT.

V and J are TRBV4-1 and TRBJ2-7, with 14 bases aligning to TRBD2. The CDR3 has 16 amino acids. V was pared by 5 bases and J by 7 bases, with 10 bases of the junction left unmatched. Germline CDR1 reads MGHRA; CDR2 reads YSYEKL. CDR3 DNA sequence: TGCGCCAGCAGCTCCCGACTAGCGGGGGGGCAAGGGGAGCAGTACTTC. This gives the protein CASSSRLAGGQGEQYF.

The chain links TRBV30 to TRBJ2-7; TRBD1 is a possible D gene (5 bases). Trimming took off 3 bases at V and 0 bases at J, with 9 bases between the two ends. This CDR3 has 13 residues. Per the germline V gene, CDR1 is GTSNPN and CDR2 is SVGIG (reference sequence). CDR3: CAWRGVNSYEQYF. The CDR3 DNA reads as TGTGCCTGGAGAGGGGTAAACTCCTACGAGCAGTACTTC.

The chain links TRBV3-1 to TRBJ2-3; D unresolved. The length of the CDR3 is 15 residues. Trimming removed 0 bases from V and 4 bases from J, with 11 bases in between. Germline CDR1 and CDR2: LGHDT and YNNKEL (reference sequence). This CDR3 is CASSQEGYPADTQYF. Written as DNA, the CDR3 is TGTGCCAGCAGCCAAGAGGGATATCCCGCAGATACGCAGTATTTT.

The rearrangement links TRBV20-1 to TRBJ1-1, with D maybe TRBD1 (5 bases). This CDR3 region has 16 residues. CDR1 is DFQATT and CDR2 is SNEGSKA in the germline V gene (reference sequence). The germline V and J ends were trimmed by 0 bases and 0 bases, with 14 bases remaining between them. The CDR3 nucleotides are TGCAGTGCTAGAGATTTCCAGGGTCCCATGAACACTGAAGCTTTCTTT. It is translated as CSARDFQGPMNTEAFF.

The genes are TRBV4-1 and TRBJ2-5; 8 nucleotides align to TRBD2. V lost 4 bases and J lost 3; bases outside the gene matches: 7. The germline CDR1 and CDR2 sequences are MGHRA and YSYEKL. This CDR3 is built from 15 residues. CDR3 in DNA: TGCGCCAGCAGCCTCTTACTAGCGGACGAAGAGACCCAGTACTTC. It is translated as CASSLLLADEETQYF.

CDR3 bases: TGTGCCAGCAGCCAGTCTAGCGGGGGGGCTTCTAACTACGAGCAGTACTTC. Amino acid sequence: CASSQSSGGASNYEQYF. The chain links TRBV14 to TRBJ2-7; 12 nucleotides align to TRBD2. This CDR3 comprises 17 residues. Germline-derived CDR1 and CDR2 are SGHDN and FVKESK. V lost 3 bases and J lost 3; bases outside the gene matches: 9.

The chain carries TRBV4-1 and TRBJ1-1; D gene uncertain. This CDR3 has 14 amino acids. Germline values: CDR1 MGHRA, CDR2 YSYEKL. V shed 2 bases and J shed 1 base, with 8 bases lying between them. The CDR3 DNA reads TGCGCCAGCAGCCAAATGGGCCCGAACACTGAAGCTTTCTTT. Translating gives CASSQMGPNTEAFF.

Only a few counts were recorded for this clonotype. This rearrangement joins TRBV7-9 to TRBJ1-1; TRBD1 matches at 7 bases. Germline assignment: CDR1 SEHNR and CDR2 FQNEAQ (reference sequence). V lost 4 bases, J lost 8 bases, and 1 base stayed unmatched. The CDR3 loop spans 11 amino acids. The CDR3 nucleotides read TGTGCCAGCAGCTCGGGACAGGAAGCTTTCTTT. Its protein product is CASSSGQEAFF. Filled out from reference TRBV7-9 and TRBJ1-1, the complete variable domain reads DTGVSQNPRHKITKRGQNVTFRCDPISEHNRLYWYRQTLGQGPEFLTYFQNEAQLEKSRLLSDRFSAERPKGSFSTLEIQRTEQGDSAMYLCASSSGQEAFFGQGTRLTVV.

The CDR3 is CAWSVLGPENEKLFF. As DNA, the CDR3 is TGTGCCTGGAGTGTTCTGGGACCCGAAAATGAAAAACTGTTTTTT. This chain uses TRBV30 with TRBJ1-4, with D possibly being TRBD1 (5 bases). The CDR3 contains 15 residues. Germline values: CDR1 GTSNPN, CDR2 SVGIG (reference sequence). Trimming removed 0 bases at V and 5 bases at J, with 13 bases between.

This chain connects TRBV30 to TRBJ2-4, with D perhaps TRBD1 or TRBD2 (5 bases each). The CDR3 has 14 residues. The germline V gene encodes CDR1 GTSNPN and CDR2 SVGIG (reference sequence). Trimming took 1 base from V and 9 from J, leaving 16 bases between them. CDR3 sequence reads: CAWSAGTPNGIQYF. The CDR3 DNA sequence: TGTGCCTGGAGTGCAGGGACCCCTAACGGCATTCAGTACTTC.

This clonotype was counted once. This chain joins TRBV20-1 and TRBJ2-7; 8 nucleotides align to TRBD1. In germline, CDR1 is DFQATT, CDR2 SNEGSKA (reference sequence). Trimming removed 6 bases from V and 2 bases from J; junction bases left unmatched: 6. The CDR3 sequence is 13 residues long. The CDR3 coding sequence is TGCAGTGCCAGGACAGGGCTAACCTACGAGCAGTACTTC. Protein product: CSARTGLTYEQYF.

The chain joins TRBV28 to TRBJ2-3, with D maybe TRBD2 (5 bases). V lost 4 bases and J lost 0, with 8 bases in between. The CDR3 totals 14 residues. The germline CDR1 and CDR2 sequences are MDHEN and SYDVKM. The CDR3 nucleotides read TGTGCCAGCAGTTCCTGGACTAGCACAGATACGCAGTATTTT. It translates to CASSSWTSTDTQYF.

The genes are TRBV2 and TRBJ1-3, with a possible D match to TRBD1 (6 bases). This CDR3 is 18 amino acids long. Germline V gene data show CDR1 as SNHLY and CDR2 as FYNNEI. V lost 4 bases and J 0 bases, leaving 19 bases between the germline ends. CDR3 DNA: TGTGCCAGCAGTGTCAGGGGAACAGCCCTAAGCTCTGGAAACACCATATATTTT. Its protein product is CASSVRGTALSSGNTIYF. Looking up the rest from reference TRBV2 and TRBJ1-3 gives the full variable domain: EPEVTQTPSHQVTQMGQEVILRCVPISNHLYFYWYRQILGQKVEFLVSFYNNEISEKSEIFDDQFSVERPDGSNFTLKIRSTKLEDSAMYFCASSVRGTALSSGNTIYFGEGSWLTVV.

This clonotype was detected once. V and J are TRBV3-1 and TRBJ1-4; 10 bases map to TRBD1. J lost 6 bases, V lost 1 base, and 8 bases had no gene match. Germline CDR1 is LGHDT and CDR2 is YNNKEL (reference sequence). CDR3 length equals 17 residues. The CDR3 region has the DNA TGTGCCAGCAGCCAAGTCGGACCGGGACAGGGGTATGAAAAACTGTTTTTT. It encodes CASSQVGPGQGYEKLFF.

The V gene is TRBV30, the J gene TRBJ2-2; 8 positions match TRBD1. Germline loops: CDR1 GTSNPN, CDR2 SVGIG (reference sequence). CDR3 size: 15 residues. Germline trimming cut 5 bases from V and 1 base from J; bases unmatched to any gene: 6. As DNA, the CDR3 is TGTGCCTGGGGAACCGGGACAGGGAACACCGGGGAGCTGTTTTTT. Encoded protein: CAWGTGTGNTGELFF.

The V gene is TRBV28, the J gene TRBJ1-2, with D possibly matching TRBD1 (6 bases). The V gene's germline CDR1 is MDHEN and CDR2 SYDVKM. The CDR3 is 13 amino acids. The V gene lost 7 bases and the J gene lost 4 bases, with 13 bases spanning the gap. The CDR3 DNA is TGTGCCAGCACCCTTCAGGGGTCCTATGGCTACACCTTC. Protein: CASTLQGSYGYTF.

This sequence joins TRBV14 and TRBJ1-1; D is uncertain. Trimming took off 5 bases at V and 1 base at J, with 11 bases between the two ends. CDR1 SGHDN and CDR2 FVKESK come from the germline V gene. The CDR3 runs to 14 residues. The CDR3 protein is CASSNTPSNTEAFF. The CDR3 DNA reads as TGTGCCAGCAGCAACACGCCGTCGAACACTGAAGCTTTCTTT.

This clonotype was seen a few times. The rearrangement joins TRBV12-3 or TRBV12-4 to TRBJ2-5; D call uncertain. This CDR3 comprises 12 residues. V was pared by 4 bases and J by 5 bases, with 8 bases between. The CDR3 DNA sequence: TGTGCCAGCAGTTCATTATCTGAGACCCAGTACTTC. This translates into CASSSLSETQYF.

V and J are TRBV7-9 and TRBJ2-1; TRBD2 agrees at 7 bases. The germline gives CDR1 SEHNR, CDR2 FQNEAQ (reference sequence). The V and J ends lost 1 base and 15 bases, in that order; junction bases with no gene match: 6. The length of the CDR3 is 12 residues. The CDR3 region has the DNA TGTGCCAGCAGCTTAGGCGGGGGAGGACCGTTCTTC. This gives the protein CASSLGGGGPFF.

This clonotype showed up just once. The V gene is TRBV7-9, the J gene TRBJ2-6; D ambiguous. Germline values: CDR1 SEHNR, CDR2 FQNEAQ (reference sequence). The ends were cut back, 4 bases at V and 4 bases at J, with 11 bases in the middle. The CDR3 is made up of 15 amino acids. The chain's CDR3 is CASSSPSGGANVLTF. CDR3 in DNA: TGTGCCAGCAGCTCTCCCTCCGGGGGGGCCAACGTCCTGACTTTC.

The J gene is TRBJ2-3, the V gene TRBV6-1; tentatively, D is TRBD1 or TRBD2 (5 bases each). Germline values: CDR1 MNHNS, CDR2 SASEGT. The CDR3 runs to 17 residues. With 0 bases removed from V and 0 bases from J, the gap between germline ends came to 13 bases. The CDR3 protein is CASSEAGERSSTDTQYF. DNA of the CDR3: TGTGCCAGCAGTGAAGCGGGGGAACGGTCTAGCACAGATACGCAGTATTTT.

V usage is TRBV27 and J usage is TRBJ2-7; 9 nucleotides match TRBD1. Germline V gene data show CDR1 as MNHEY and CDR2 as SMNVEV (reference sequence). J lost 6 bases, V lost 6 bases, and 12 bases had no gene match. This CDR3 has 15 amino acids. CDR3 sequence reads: CASRIGGQGIGEQYF. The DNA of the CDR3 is TGTGCCAGCAGAATCGGAGGACAGGGGATAGGCGAGCAGTACTTC.

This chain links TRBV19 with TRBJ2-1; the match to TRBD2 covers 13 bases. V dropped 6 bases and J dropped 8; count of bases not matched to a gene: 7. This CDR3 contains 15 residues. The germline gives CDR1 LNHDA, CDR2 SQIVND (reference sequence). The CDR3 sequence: CASRPGLAGIHEQFF. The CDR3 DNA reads TGTGCCAGTAGACCGGGACTAGCGGGAATACATGAGCAGTTCTTC.

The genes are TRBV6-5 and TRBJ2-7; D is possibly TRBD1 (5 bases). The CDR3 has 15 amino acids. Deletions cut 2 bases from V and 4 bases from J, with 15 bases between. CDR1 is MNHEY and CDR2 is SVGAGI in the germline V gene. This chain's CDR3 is CASSYPSSGKYEQYF. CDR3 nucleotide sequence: TGTGCCAGCAGTTACCCCTCGTCAGGGAAATACGAGCAGTACTTC.